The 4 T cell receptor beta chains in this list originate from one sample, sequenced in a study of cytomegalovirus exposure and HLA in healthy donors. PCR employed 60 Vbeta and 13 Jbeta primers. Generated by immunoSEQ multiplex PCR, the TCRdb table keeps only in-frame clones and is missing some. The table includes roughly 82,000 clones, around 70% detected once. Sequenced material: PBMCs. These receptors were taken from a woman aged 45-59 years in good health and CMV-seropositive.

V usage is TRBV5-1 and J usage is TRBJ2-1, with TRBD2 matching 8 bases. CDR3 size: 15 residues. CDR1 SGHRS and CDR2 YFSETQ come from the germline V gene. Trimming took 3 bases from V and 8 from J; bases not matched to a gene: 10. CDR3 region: CASSSSSGSLDEQFF. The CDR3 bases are TGCGCCAGCAGCTCCTCGAGCGGGAGTCTGGATGAGCAGTTCTTC.

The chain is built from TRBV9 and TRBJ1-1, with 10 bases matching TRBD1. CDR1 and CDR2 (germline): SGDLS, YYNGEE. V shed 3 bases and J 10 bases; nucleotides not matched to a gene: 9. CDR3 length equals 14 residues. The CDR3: CASSETGTGDPAFF. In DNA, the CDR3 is TGTGCCAGCAGCGAGACCGGGACAGGGGATCCAGCTTTCTTT.

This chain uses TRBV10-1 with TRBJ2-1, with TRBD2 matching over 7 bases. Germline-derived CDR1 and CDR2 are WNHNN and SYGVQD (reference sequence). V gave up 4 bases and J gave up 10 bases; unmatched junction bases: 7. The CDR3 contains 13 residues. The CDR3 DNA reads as TGCGCCAGCAGTGCCGGGACTATCGCGGAGCAGTTCTTC. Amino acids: CASSAGTIAEQFF.

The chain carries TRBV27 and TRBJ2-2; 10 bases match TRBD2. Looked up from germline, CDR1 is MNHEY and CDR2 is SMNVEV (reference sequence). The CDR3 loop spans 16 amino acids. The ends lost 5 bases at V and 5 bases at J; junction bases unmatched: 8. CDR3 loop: CASSPWASGSTGELFF. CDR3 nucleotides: TGTGCCAGCAGTCCCTGGGCTAGCGGGAGTACCGGGGAGCTGTTTTTT.